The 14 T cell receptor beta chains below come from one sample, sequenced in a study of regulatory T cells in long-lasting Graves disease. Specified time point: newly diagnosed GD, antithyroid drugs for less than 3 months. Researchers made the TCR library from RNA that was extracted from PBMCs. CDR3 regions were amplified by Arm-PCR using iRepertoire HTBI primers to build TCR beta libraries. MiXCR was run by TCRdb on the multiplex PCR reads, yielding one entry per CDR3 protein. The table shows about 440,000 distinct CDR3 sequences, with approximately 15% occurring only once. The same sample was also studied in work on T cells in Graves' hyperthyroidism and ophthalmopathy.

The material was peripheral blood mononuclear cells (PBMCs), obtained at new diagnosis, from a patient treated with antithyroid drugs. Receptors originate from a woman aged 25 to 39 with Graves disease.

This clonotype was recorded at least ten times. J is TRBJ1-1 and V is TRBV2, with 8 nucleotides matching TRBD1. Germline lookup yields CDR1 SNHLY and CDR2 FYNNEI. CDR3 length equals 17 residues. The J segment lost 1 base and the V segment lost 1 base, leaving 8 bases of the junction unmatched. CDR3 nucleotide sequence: TGTGCCAGCAGTGAAGGGGGGACAGGATATTCGAACACTGAAGCTTTCTTT. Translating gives CASSEGGTGYSNTEAFF.

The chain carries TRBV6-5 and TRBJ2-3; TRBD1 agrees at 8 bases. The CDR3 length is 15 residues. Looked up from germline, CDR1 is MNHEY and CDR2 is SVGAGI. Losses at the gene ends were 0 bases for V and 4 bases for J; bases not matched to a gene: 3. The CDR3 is CASSYSDRESDTQYF. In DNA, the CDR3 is TGTGCCAGCAGTTACTCGGACAGGGAATCAGATACGCAGTATTTT.

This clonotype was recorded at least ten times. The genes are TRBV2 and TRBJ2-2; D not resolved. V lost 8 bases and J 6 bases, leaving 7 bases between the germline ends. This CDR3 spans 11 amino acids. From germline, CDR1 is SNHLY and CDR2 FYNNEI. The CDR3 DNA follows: TGTGCCAGCTCGGAAGCCGGGGAGCTGTTTTTT. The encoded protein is CASSEAGELFF.

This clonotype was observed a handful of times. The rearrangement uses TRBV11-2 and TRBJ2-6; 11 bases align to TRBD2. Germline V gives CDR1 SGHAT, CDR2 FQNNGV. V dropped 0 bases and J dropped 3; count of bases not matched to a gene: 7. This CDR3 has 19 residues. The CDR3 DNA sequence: TGTGCCAGCAGCTTAGACCCGACTAGCGGGGCCCGTGGGGCCAACGTCCTGACTTTC. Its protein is CASSLDPTSGARGANVLTF.

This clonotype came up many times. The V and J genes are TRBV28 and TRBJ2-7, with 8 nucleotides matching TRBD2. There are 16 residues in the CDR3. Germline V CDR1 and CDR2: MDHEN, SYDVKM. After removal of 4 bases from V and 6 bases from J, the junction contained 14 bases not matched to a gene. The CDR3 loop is CASSWGSSGPPFEQYF. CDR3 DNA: TGTGCCAGCAGTTGGGGTTCTAGCGGGCCTCCTTTCGAGCAGTACTTC. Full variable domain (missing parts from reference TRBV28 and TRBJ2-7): DVKVTQSSRYLVKRTGEKVFLECVQDMDHENMFWYRQDPGLGLRLIYFSYDVKMKEKGDIPEGYSVSREKKERFSLILESASTNQTSMYLCASSWGSSGPPFEQYFGPGTRLTVT.

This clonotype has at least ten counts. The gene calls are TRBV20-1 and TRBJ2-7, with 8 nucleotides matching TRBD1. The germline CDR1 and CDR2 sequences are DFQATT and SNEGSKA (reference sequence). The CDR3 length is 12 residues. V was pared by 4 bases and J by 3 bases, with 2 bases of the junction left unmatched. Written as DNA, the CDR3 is TGCAGTGCTACGACAGGGGACTACGAGCAGTACTTC. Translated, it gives CSATTGDYEQYF.

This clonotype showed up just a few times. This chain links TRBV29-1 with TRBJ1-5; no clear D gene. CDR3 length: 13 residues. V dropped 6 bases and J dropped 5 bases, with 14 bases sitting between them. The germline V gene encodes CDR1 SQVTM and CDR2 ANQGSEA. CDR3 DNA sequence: TGCAGCGTAAGCACCCAAATTGATCAGCCCCAGCATTTT. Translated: CSVSTQIDQPQHF.

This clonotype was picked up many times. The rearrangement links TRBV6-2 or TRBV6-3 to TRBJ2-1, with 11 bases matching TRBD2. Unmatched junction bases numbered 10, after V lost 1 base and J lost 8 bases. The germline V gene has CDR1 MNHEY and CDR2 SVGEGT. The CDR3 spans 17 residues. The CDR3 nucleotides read TGTGCCAGCAGTTACTTAGCCGGGACTAGCGGTTCCGATGAGCAGTTCTTC. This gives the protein CASSYLAGTSGSDEQFF.

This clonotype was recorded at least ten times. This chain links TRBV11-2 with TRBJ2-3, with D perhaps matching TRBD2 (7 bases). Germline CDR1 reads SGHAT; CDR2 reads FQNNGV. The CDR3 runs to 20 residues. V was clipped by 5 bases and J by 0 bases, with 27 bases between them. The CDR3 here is CASSLYPPGGAAGSTDTQYF. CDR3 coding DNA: TGTGCCAGCAGCCTTTATCCTCCGGGGGGCGCAGCGGGAAGCACAGATACGCAGTATTTT.

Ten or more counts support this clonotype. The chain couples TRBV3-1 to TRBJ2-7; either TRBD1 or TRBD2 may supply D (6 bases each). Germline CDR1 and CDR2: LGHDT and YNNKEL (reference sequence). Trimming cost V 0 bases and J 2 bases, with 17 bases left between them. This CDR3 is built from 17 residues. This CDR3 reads CASSQDWRDTYPYEQYF. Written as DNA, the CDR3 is TGTGCCAGCAGCCAAGACTGGCGGGACACCTATCCCTACGAGCAGTACTTC.

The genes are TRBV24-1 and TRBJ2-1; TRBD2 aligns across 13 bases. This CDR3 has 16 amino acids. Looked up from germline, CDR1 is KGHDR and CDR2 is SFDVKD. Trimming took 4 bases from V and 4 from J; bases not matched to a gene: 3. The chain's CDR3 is CATSDRTSGSYNEQFF. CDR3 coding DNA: TGTGCCACCAGTGACCGGACTAGCGGGAGTTACAATGAGCAGTTCTTC.

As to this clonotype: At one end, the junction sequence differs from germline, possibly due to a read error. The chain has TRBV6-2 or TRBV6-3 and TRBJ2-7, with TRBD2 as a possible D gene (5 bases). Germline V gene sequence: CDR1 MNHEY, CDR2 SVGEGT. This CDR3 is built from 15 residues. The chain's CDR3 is CATRTATDFSYEQYF. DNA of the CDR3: TGCGCCACCCGGACGGCTACGGACTTCTCCTACGAGCAGTACTTC.

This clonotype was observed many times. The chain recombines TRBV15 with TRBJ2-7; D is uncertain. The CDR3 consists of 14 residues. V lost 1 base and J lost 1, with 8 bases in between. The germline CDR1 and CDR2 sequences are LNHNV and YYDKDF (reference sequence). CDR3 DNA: TGTGCCACCAGCAGAGCTCCCCGATCCTACGAGCAGTACTTC. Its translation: CATSRAPRSYEQYF. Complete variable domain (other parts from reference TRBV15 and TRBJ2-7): DAMVIQNPRYQVTQFGKPVTLSCSQTLNHNVMYWYQQKSSQAPKLLFHYYDKDFNNEADTPDNFQSRRPNTSFCFLDIRSPGLGDTAMYLCATSRAPRSYEQYFGPGTRLTVT.

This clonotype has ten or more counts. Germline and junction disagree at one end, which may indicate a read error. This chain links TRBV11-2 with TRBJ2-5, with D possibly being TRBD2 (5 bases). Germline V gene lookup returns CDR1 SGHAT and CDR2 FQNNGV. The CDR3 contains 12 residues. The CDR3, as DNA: TGTGTCAGCAGCTGGGAGCAAGAGACCCAGTACTTC. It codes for CVSSWEQETQYF.